Following are 19 T cell receptor beta chains from one sample sequenced in a study of blood T cell repertoires in COVID-19. Using immunoSEQ multiplex PCR, the repertoire was profiled, and TCRdb retains in-frame clones only, with some absent. The sample contains fewer than 200,000 clones, around four fifths of which appear only once. The sequencing sample was made of PBMCs or T cells enriched from blood (not recorded which). These receptors all come from a woman aged 45 to 65 in a cohort exposed to, infected with or recovered from COVID-19 (not recorded which).

In DNA, the CDR3 is TGTGCCACCCGATTACAGGTTTACACTGAAGCTTTCTTT. This gives the protein CATRLQVYTEAFF. This sequence joins TRBV19 and TRBJ1-1, with a tentative D call TRBD1 (5 bases). This CDR3 spans 13 amino acids. V lost 10 bases to trimming and J lost 3 bases, with 15 bases between them. Looked up from germline, CDR1 is LNHDA and CDR2 is SQIVND (reference sequence).

Here the CDR3 DNA reads TGTGCCAGTAGTCTAGGGACAGGGATCCATAGCAATCAGCCCCAGCATTTT. Protein product: CASSLGTGIHSNQPQHF. The chain employs TRBV19 and TRBJ1-5, with TRBD1 matching over 9 bases. The germline gives CDR1 LNHDA, CDR2 SQIVND (reference sequence). Trimming removed 5 bases from V and 0 bases from J; junction bases left unmatched: 8. The CDR3 is made up of 17 amino acids.

This clone was counted between two and nine times. The genes are TRBV10-3 and TRBJ2-2; D gene unclear. This CDR3 is built from 15 residues. CDR1 and CDR2 from the germline V gene are ENHRY and SYGVKD. V was pared by 3 bases and J by 3 bases, with 11 bases between. The CDR3 DNA follows: TGTGCCATCAGTGAATCGGAGTCGGACACCGGGGAGCTGTTTTTT. Encoded protein: CAISESESDTGELFF.

The rearrangement joins TRBV19 to TRBJ2-7; TRBD1 might be the D (6 bases). This CDR3 comprises 15 residues. From germline, CDR1 is LNHDA and CDR2 SQIVND (reference sequence). V was clipped by 6 bases and J by 0 bases, with 15 bases between them. The CDR3 coding sequence is TGTGCCAGTAGCGCGCGAGGGGGATACTCCTACGAGCAGTACTTC. It codes for CASSARGGYSYEQYF.

The V gene is TRBV19, the J gene TRBJ1-5; D perhaps matches TRBD1 (5 bases). The CDR3 length is 16 residues. The ends were cut back, 3 bases at V and 9 bases at J, with 21 bases in the middle. Germline V lookup: CDR1 LNHDA, CDR2 SQIVND (reference sequence). As DNA, the CDR3 is TGTGCCAGTAGTATGGGGGGGGGTAGCGGCAACGGGCCCCAGCATTTT. Its translation: CASSMGGGSGNGPQHF.

There are many counts of this clone. The V and J genes are TRBV28 and TRBJ2-3; the match to TRBD1 covers 7 bases. The CDR3 spans 15 residues. Germline trimming cut 7 bases from V and 4 bases from J; bases unmatched to any gene: 11. Germline V lookup: CDR1 MDHEN, CDR2 SYDVKM. DNA of the CDR3: TGTGCCAGCAACGGTGTAGAGACAGGGTCAGATACGCAGTATTTT. This translates into CASNGVETGSDTQYF.

J is TRBJ2-7 and V is TRBV7-2, with TRBD1 matching 7 bases. Germline CDR1 SGHTA, CDR2 FQGNSA. The CDR3 runs to 15 residues. The V segment lost 2 bases and the J segment 4 bases; nucleotides outside the gene matches: 8. CDR3 nucleotide sequence: TGTGCCAGCAGCTTAATGGGACAGATCAAGTACGAGCAGTACTTC. Its protein product is CASSLMGQIKYEQYF.

The chain joins TRBV7-9 to TRBJ2-1; 9 bases match TRBD1. Germline CDR1 is SEHNR and CDR2 is FQNEAQ (reference sequence). The V and J ends lost 4 bases and 9 bases, in that order; junction bases with no gene match: 13. The CDR3 is 16 residues long. The CDR3 region is CASSSRDRVISSEQFF. As DNA, the CDR3 is TGTGCCAGCAGCTCAAGGGACAGGGTAATATCGTCTGAGCAGTTCTTC.

Here the CDR3 reads CASSTPTGNTEAFF. In DNA, the CDR3 is TGTGCCAGTAGTACCCCGACAGGGAACACTGAAGCTTTCTTT. The rearrangement links TRBV19 to TRBJ1-1, with D possibly being TRBD1 (6 bases). CDR1 and CDR2 (germline): LNHDA, SQIVND (reference sequence). This CDR3 contains 14 residues. Trimming took 4 bases from V and 1 from J, leaving 10 bases between them.

The rearrangement links TRBV28 to TRBJ2-3, with 8 bases lining up with TRBD2. V was pared by 7 bases and J by 1 base, with 4 bases of the junction left unmatched. Germline V CDR1 and CDR2: MDHEN, SYDVKM. This CDR3 spans 14 amino acids. The CDR3, as DNA: TGTGCCAGCATCCCGGGGGGGCGCACAGATACGCAGTATTTT. It is translated as CASIPGGRTDTQYF.

This clone was found once. This chain joins TRBV7-9 and TRBJ2-5, with 7 bases matching TRBD2. Trimming cost V 5 bases and J 5 bases; bases outside gene matches: 14. The CDR3 extends over 16 amino acids. From germline, CDR1 is SEHNR and CDR2 FQNEAQ (reference sequence). CDR3 residues: CASSPQGGTWAETQYF. In DNA, the CDR3 is TGTGCCAGCAGCCCCCAGGGAGGGACTTGGGCTGAGACCCAGTACTTC.

A note on this clone: This sample includes further DNA sequences coding for the same CDR3. This chain uses TRBV18 with TRBJ1-5; TRBD1 agrees at 9 bases. Germline V gene data show CDR1 as KGHSH and CDR2 as LQKENI. The V and J ends lost 3 bases and 4 bases, in that order; junction bases with no gene match: 4. The CDR3 totals 15 residues. The CDR3 protein is CASSPDRGGNQPQHF. In DNA, the CDR3 is TGTGCCAGCTCACCCGACAGGGGGGGAAATCAGCCCCAGCATTTT. Filled out from reference TRBV18 and TRBJ1-5, the complete variable domain reads NAGVMQNPRHLVRRRGQEARLRCSPMKGHSHVYWYRQLPEEGLKFMVYLQKENIIDESGMPKERFSAEFPKEGPSILRIQQVVRGDSAAYFCASSPDRGGNQPQHFGDGTRLSIL.

This clone was observed a single time. V gene TRBV30 combines with J gene TRBJ1-1; TRBD1 aligns across 7 bases. This CDR3 has 12 residues. In germline, CDR1 is GTSNPN, CDR2 SVGIG (reference sequence). Trimming at V came to 2 bases and at J to 10 bases, leaving 7 bases not matched to a gene. CDR3 coding DNA: TGTGCCTGGAGTTCAACGACAGGGCGAGCTTTCTTT. Its protein is CAWSSTTGRAFF.

The chain employs TRBV24-1 and TRBJ2-3; 7 positions agree with TRBD1. V dropped 2 bases and J dropped 2; count of bases not matched to a gene: 3. The germline CDR1 and CDR2 sequences are KGHDR and SFDVKD. CDR3 length: 15 amino acids. This CDR3 reads CATSDSGTVTDTQYF. The CDR3 coding sequence is TGTGCCACCAGTGATTCCGGGACAGTCACAGATACGCAGTATTTT.

The genes are TRBV6-5 and TRBJ1-1; D is uncertain. Between the trimmed V and J ends, which lost 5 bases and 1 base, there was a span of 11 bases. The CDR3 covers 14 residues. The germline gives CDR1 MNHEY, CDR2 SVGAGI. CDR3 sequence: CASSPQTGNTEAFF. The CDR3 bases are TGTGCCAGCAGTCCCCAGACGGGGAACACTGAAGCTTTCTTT.

The V and J genes are TRBV20-1 and TRBJ1-2; 10 bases agree with TRBD1. The junction had 3 bases not matched to a gene; V was cut back by 6 bases and J by 8 bases. Germline V CDR1 and CDR2: DFQATT, SNEGSKA (reference sequence). This CDR3 is built from 11 residues. The DNA for the CDR3 is TGCAGTGCCTCGGACAGGGGGGGCTACACCTTC. Its protein product is CSASDRGGYTF.

The chain has TRBV4-2 and TRBJ2-7; TRBD1 matches 11 bases. Germline assignment: CDR1 LGHNA and CDR2 YNFKEQ. V lost 4 bases, J lost 4 bases, and 6 bases stayed unmatched. The CDR3 runs to 15 residues. DNA for the CDR3: TGTGCCAGCAGCCTCGGACAGGGGGCAGGGTACGAGCAGTACTTC. Translated: CASSLGQGAGYEQYF.

The genes are TRBV7-8 and TRBJ1-6; weak D call: TRBD1 (5 bases). This CDR3 is built from 15 residues. V lost 5 bases and J 7 bases, leaving 15 bases between the germline ends. Germline V CDR1 and CDR2: SGHVS, FQNEAQ. CDR3 DNA sequence: TGTGCCAGCAGCCCGGCGGGACCGGGGAATTCACCCCTCCACTTT. Protein sequence: CASSPAGPGNSPLHF. Full variable domain (outside the CDR3, taken from reference TRBV7-8 and TRBJ1-6): GAGVSQSPRYKVAKRGQDVALRCDPISGHVSLFWYQQALGQGPEFLTYFQNEAQLDKSGLPSDRFFAERPEGSVSTLKIQRTQQEDSAVYLCASSPAGPGNSPLHFGNGTRLTVT.

The rearrangement uses TRBV2 and TRBJ1-1; D call uncertain. Looked up from germline, CDR1 is SNHLY and CDR2 is FYNNEI. The CDR3 has 14 residues. The V end lost 4 bases, the J end lost 4 bases, and 13 bases lay between the germline ends. CDR3 sequence reads: CASSVGTDTTEAFF. The CDR3 DNA reads as TGTGCCAGCAGTGTCGGAACAGATACCACTGAAGCTTTCTTT.